This T cell receptor (beta chain) was recovered during a study of T cell responses to AZD1222 COVID-19 vaccine (dated by TCRdb to the early 2020s). Background on the whole study: Because spike-specific TCR depth and breadth did not differ between the two schedules, AZD1222 recipients who got a second dose at roughly 4 weeks were pooled with those who got a second dose at roughly 12 weeks. Enrollment into the trials was organized by age into subgroups of 18-55, 56-69 and 70-plus years, and those subgroups contained roughly 150, 30 and 60 TCR-sequenced participants, respectively. A total of 230 to 250 trial participants underwent TCR sequencing, of whom 207 had received two doses of AZD1222 and roughly 26 had received two doses of the MenACWY control vaccine.

As to this clone: The antigen this receptor binds is unknown. Qualities for individual bases were not recorded, and no much larger clone is one base off.

The time point label here, explained by the study, means: baseline before first vaccination. Vaccinee samples came from UK trials COV001 and COV002, including a single-blind randomized controlled phase 2/3 trial of AZD1222 (ChAdOx1 nCoV-19) in healthy adults. Trial participant PBMC samples were collected at day 0 and day 28 after the second dose for TCRbeta chain sequencing. The CDR3 regions of human TCRbeta chains were subjected to immunosequencing. In the authors' own workflow: TCRs in the repertoires were matched against a reference library of SARS-CoV-2-specific TCRs that had been generated with the MIRA antigen-specificity platform. Breadth was defined as the fraction of unique TCRs that were SARS-CoV-2-associated. Depth was defined as the fraction of total T cells that were SARS-CoV-2-associated. Using the MIRA data, every spike-specific TCR was mapped to the spike region that the TCR reacted to and assigned to either a CD4 or a CD8 class. Log10-transformed breadth and depth values were compared by one-way ANOVA with Sidak's multiple comparisons tests. TCRdb took over this immuneACCESS table, retaining in-frame rearrangements with V and J assigned. Such tables are incomplete; in checked studies, under half of the missing clones stem from an unresolved V gene, and the remainder is unexplained. Clone size and the V and J calls come from that table; the DNA yielded D and trimming. This sample gives fewer than 150,000 clones in total; over 85% of them show up just once. The ten largest clones represent approximately 3.3% of the sample.

General study outcomes and caveats: Only five to seven AZD1222 recipients were SARS-CoV-2 seropositive at baseline, limiting conclusions about previously exposed vaccinees. A significant rise in spike-specific TCR breadth and depth was observed after two AZD1222 doses relative to day 0 and relative to MenACWY recipients. Participants were mostly white British, with more females than males. The authors suggested clonal diversity may have been underestimated. Vaccine-associated CD4 TCRs spanned the whole spike protein, with dominant responses in regions 160-218 and 743-854. No day 14 peak-response samples were available, so repertoires were characterized only after the peak T cell response. Reportedly, close to half of the unique spike-specific TCRs recognized epitopes lying outside the regions that are mutated in the B.1.351 and B.1.1.7 variants. The 56-69-year group was small, and its depth increase did not reach significance, likely because of low power.

The starting material was peripheral blood, obtained on day 0 of AZD1222 vaccination. The sequence was obtained from an adult in good health.

The DNA sequence follows: TGTGCCAGCAGTTCACCGGGGGGCCAGTCCTACGAGCAGTACTTC. Its product reads: CASSSPGGQSYEQYF. The chain is assembled from TRBV28 and TRBJ2-7; the D region possibly corresponds to TRBD2 (7 bases align). Trimming at the junction amounts to 4 bases on V and 1 base on J, and the germline ends lie 14 bases apart. Measured from the cysteine to the phenylalanine, the CDR3 is 15 residues long. Only CDR3 DNA is held: 45 bases, read in frame from base 1. Per the germline V gene, MDHEN is the CDR1 and SYDVKM is the CDR2.